This TCR beta chain is drawn from a study of low-dose radiotherapy and immunotherapy resistance in tumors. In the study overall: Per fraction, Cohort 2 was given 1 Gy every two weeks, accumulating a total of 13 Gy over 26 weeks.

The V end lost 2 bases, the J end lost 6 bases, and 11 bases lay between the germline ends. The CDR3 is 14 residues long. Time point in this sample: after trial treatment. Treatment denoted: LDRT plus nivolumab, ipilimumab, low-dose cyclophosphamide and aspirin (RACIN trial). Solid tumors that lacked tumor-infiltrating lymphocytes and were advanced were present in eligible patients. This clonotype was detected ten times or more. Priming of first-strand cDNA relied on TRAV- and TRBV-specific primers (covering alpha and beta chains). The TCRs were subjected to amplification over approximately 20 PCR cycles employing a constant-region primer in conjunction with a V-primer adapter. TCRdb used MiXCR to reprocess the reads, holding one entry per CDR3 protein. The table records tens of thousands of distinct CDR3 sequences, about a sixth of them present only once.

Sequenced here: PBMCs, sampled after low-dose radiotherapy plus immunotherapy. V is TRBV12-3 or TRBV12-4 and J is TRBJ2-1; D remains unclear. The clonotype originates from a male donor with prostate cancer. The CDR3 here is CASSLQEIGNEQFF. The CDR3 DNA sequence: TGTGCCAGCAGTTTACAGGAAATAGGCAATGAGCAGTTCTTC.